Presented here are 17 T cell receptor beta chains from one specimen sequenced in a study of cytomegalovirus exposure and HLA in healthy donors. Use of 60 Vbeta and 13 Jbeta primers characterized the PCR. This table comes from immunoSEQ multiplex PCR, and its TCRdb copy is limited to in-frame clones, with some not included. The data contain some 120,000 clones, around 77% of them seen just once; the ten biggest clones take up 5.8%. The sample taken for sequencing was PBMCs. The source is a man younger than 30 in good health and CMV-seropositive.

This chain joins TRBV7-3 and TRBJ1-4; D might be TRBD1 (6 bases). The CDR3 consists of 14 residues. Germline V gives CDR1 SGHTA, CDR2 FQGTGA. The V and J ends lost 5 bases and 2 bases respectively, with 9 bases between them. In DNA, the CDR3 is TGTGCCAGCAGCCCTACAGGGACTAATGAAAAACTGTTTTTT. Protein: CASSPTGTNEKLFF.

The chain has TRBV30 and TRBJ2-1; maybe TRBD1 (6 bases). CDR1 GTSNPN and CDR2 SVGIG come from the germline V gene (reference sequence). The CDR3 consists of 16 residues. Trimming stripped 0 bases from V and 0 bases from J, with 12 bases between. CDR3 region: CAWSVQGRVSYNEQFF. Here the CDR3 DNA reads TGTGCCTGGAGTGTACAGGGCAGGGTCTCCTACAATGAGCAGTTCTTC.

The gene calls are TRBV10-3 and TRBJ2-1; 9 nucleotides agree with TRBD2. V lost 0 bases to trimming and J lost 5 bases; unmatched junction nucleotides: 5. This CDR3 has 16 residues. CDR1 and CDR2 from the germline V gene are ENHRY and SYGVKD. The CDR3 is CAISESWASGDNEQFF. DNA of the CDR3: TGTGCCATCAGTGAGTCATGGGCTAGCGGGGACAATGAGCAGTTCTTC.

V and J are TRBV10-3 and TRBJ2-5; TRBD1 agrees at 9 bases. The J call is in doubt because the DNA end fits TRBJ2-7 better. Germline lookup yields CDR1 ENHRY and CDR2 SYGVKD. The CDR3 consists of 14 residues. CDR3 protein: CAISEVDRGYEQYF. In DNA, the CDR3 is TGTGCCATCAGTGAGGTGGACAGGGGCTACGAGCAGTACTTC.

The chain couples TRBV6-5 to TRBJ2-1, with 7 bases that match TRBD2. The CDR3 sequence is 16 residues long. V lost 4 bases, J lost 5 bases, and 11 bases stayed unmatched. Germline-derived CDR1 and CDR2 are MNHEY and SVGAGI. As DNA, the CDR3 is TGTGCCAGCAGTTTTACCTCTAGCGGCGGTAACAATGAGCAGTTCTTC. Translated: CASSFTSSGGNNEQFF.

Concerning this clone: At one boundary the junction diverges from the germline segment, which might be a read error. This specimen includes other DNA sequences encoding the same CDR3. The V gene is TRBV5-4, the J gene TRBJ1-1, with a tentative D call TRBD1 (5 bases). CDR1 and CDR2 from the germline V gene are SGHNT and YYREEE (reference sequence). The CDR3 spans 14 residues. CDR3 coding DNA: TGTGCCAGCAGCCAAGAAAACAGGAACACTGAGGCTTTCTTT. Amino acid sequence: CASSQENRNTEAFF.

The chain employs TRBV7-2 and TRBJ2-1; TRBD2 agrees at 10 bases. Germline values: CDR1 SGHTA, CDR2 FQGNSA. This CDR3 contains 18 residues. The J segment lost 6 bases and the V segment lost 5 bases, leaving 16 bases of the junction unmatched. For the CDR3, the DNA is TGTGCCAGCAGCCGACGCCCCCCGCGAGCGGGAGGGATCAATGAGCAGTTCTTC. It encodes CASSRRPPRAGGINEQFF.

The chain has TRBV15 and TRBJ2-3; the D gene is possibly TRBD2 (6 bases). V dropped 0 bases and J dropped 3 bases, with 10 bases sitting between them. The CDR3 contains 15 residues. Germline loops: CDR1 LNHNV, CDR2 YYDKDF (reference sequence). The CDR3 region is CATSRDGGKTDTQYF. CDR3 DNA: TGTGCCACCAGCAGAGATGGAGGGAAAACAGATACGCAGTATTTT.

This sequence joins TRBV6-5 and TRBJ2-5, with 8 bases lining up with TRBD2. CDR1 is MNHEY and CDR2 is SVGAGI in the germline V gene. The CDR3 is 15 residues long. With V trimmed by 4 bases and J by 4 bases, 8 bases remained unmatched. CDR3 loop: CASSFNGRAGETQYF. In nucleotides, the CDR3 is TGTGCCAGCAGTTTCAACGGGAGGGCGGGAGAGACCCAGTACTTC.

The V gene is TRBV7-9, the J gene TRBJ2-7, with D unresolved. The CDR3 covers 17 residues. Trimming stripped 5 bases from V and 0 bases from J, with 20 bases between. Germline CDR1 and CDR2: SEHNR and FQNEAQ (reference sequence). CDR3 DNA: TGTGCCAGCAGCGATTATGGCCTAGGAGAGAGCTCCTACGAGCAGTACTTC. Encoded protein: CASSDYGLGESSYEQYF.

The genes are TRBV30 and TRBJ2-1; 7 bases align to TRBD2. This CDR3 region has 15 residues. Germline V gene data show CDR1 as GTSNPN and CDR2 as SVGIG (reference sequence). J lost 1 base, V lost 5 bases, and 8 bases had no gene match. Here the CDR3 reads CAWAGGRDSYNEQFF. DNA for the CDR3: TGTGCCTGGGCTGGCGGGAGAGATTCCTACAATGAGCAGTTCTTC. Full variable domain (remainder filled in from reference TRBV30 and TRBJ2-1): SQTIHQWPATLVQPVGSPLSLECTVEGTSNPNLYWYRQAAGRGLQLLFYSVGIGQISSEVPQNLSASRPQDRQFILSSKKLLLSDSGFYLCAWAGGRDSYNEQFFGPGTRLTVL.

At least ten counts were recorded for this clone. The rearrangement links TRBV7-6 to TRBJ1-1; 8 bases are a match to TRBD1. V gave up 5 bases and J gave up 1 base; unmatched junction bases: 12. Germline-derived CDR1 and CDR2 are SGHVS and FNYEAQ. The CDR3 has 17 amino acids. CDR3 protein: CASSPQGQAWGNTEAFF. DNA for the CDR3: TGTGCCAGCAGCCCCCAGGGACAGGCTTGGGGGAACACTGAAGCTTTCTTT. The variable domain in full, with the rest retrieved from reference TRBV7-6 and TRBJ1-1, is GAGVSQSPRYKVTKRGQDVALRCDPISGHVSLYWYRQALGQGPEFLTYFNYEAQQDKSGLPNDRFSAERPEGSISTLTIQRTEQRDSAMYRCASSPQGQAWGNTEAFFGQGTRLTVV.

This clone was detected a few times. The gene calls are TRBV25-1 and TRBJ1-2; D gene ambiguous. CDR1 and CDR2 from the germline V gene are MGHDK and SYGVNS. Trimming cost V 1 base and J 2 bases, with 11 bases left between them. This CDR3 contains 15 residues. Written as DNA, the CDR3 is TGTGCCAGCAGTGAATTTGTGGAGGAGAACTATGGCTACACCTTC. Translated: CASSEFVEENYGYTF.

This clone was picked up one time. The chain combines TRBV30 with TRBJ1-3; 7 bases map to TRBD1. J gave up 1 base and V 2 bases, and 2 bases lay outside the gene matches. CDR1 GTSNPN and CDR2 SVGIG come from the germline V gene (reference sequence). The CDR3 runs 14 residues. CDR3 sequence reads: CAWSIQGSGNTIYF. The CDR3 nucleotides read TGTGCCTGGAGTATACAGGGGTCTGGAAACACCATATATTTT.

This clone was counted only a few times. The chain is built from TRBV7-2 and TRBJ2-7, with 7 nucleotides matching TRBD1. CDR1 SGHTA and CDR2 FQGNSA come from the germline V gene. V gave up 5 bases and J gave up 4 bases; unmatched junction bases: 11. The CDR3 is made up of 15 amino acids. CDR3: CASSRGPGLRYEQYF. The DNA of the CDR3 is TGTGCCAGCAGCAGGGGGCCGGGGCTAAGGTACGAGCAGTACTTC.

This chain links TRBV28 with TRBJ1-1; TRBD1 matches at 8 bases. Germline CDR1 is MDHEN and CDR2 is SYDVKM. V shed 4 bases and J 7 bases; nucleotides not matched to a gene: 20. The CDR3 is 18 residues long. The CDR3 sequence is CASSSTWTGRTREIEAFF. CDR3 DNA: TGTGCCAGCAGTTCGACTTGGACAGGGCGAACAAGGGAGATTGAAGCTTTCTTT.

The chain uses TRBV19 and TRBJ1-1; D unclear. From germline, CDR1 is LNHDA and CDR2 SQIVND (reference sequence). The length of the CDR3 is 16 residues. Trimming cost V 9 bases and J 0 bases, with 20 bases left between them. CDR3 protein: CASQHPGRGMNTEAFF. In DNA, the CDR3 is TGTGCCAGCCAACATCCAGGCCGGGGTATGAACACTGAAGCTTTCTTT. The full variable domain, completed using reference TRBV19 and TRBJ1-1, is DGGITQSPKYLFRKEGQNVTLSCEQNLNHDAMYWYRQDPGQGLRLIYYSQIVNDFQKGDIAEGYSVSREKKESFPLTVTSAQKNPTAFYLCASQHPGRGMNTEAFFGQGTRLTVV.